This is a list of T cell receptor beta chains from one sample in a study of blood T cells in healthy people across ages. TCRdb re-analysed the 5' RACE reads in MiXCR, keeping a single row per CDR3 protein. The repertoire holds hundreds of thousands of distinct CDR3 sequences, under 35% seen once, with around 15% in the top ten. Source material: blood. The source of these receptors is a woman aged 80 or older in good health. CDR3s include the opening cysteine and the closing phenylalanine or tryptophan. The order of the fields is D gene, clone size, J gene, V gene, CDR3 protein, CDR3 DNA. The D gene is left open where the match is weak. Not all rows give a size; the values are once, few, many and, for expanded clones, a class.

D gene: NA
clone size: NA
J gene: TRBJ2-1
V gene: TRBV7-2
CDR3 protein: CASSYRDSSYNEQCF
CDR3 DNA: TGTGCCAGCAGCTATCGGGATAGCTCCTACAATGAGCAGTGCTTC

D gene: TRBD2
clone size: many
J gene: TRBJ2-7
V gene: TRBV4-3
CDR3 protein: CASSLRIAGDEQYF
CDR3 DNA: TGCGCCAGCAGCCTTCGTATAGCGGGGGACGAGCAGTACTTC

D gene: NA
clone size: many
J gene: TRBJ2-1
V gene: TRBV3-1
CDR3 protein: CASSQVRGRSYNEQFF
CDR3 DNA: TGTGCCAGCAGCCAGGTACGGGGGCGATCCTACAATGAGCAGTTCTTC

D gene: TRBD2
clone size: few
J gene: TRBJ2-5
V gene: TRBV28
CDR3 protein: CAIMERGAQETQYF
CDR3 DNA: TGTGCCATCATGGAGCGGGGGGCCCAAGAGACCCAGTACTTC

D gene: NA
clone size: NA
J gene: TRBJ1-4
V gene: TRBV20-1
CDR3 protein: CSASVSGGEKLFF
CDR3 DNA: TGCAGTGCTAGCGTGTCGGGAGGCGAAAAACTGTTTTTT

D gene: NA
clone size: few
J gene: TRBJ1-1
V gene: TRBV6-2/TRBV6-3
CDR3 protein: CASSYLSRGANTEAFF
CDR3 DNA: TGTGCCAGCAGTTACTTGTCGCGGGGGGCGAACACTGAAGCTTTCTTT

D gene: NA
clone size: NA
J gene: TRBJ1-2
V gene: TRBV11-2
CDR3 protein: CASSLTGRGTF
CDR3 DNA: TGTGCCAGCAGCTTAACAGGACGGGGCACCTTC

D gene: TRBD2
clone size: NA
J gene: TRBJ2-1
V gene: TRBV6-5
CDR3 protein: CASRTGGRSYNEQFF
CDR3 DNA: TGTGCCAGCAGAACGGGGGGGCGGTCGTACAATGAGCAGTTCTTC

D gene: NA
clone size: once
J gene: TRBJ2-1
V gene: TRBV7-2
CDR3 protein: CASSLLRNSYNEQFF
CDR3 DNA: TGTGCCAGCAGCTTATTGCGAAACTCCTACAATGAGCAGTTCTTC

D gene: TRBD1
clone size: many
J gene: TRBJ2-5
V gene: TRBV6-2/TRBV6-3
CDR3 protein: CASSYSGTGWRVQETQYF
CDR3 DNA: TGTGCCAGCAGTTACTCGGGGACAGGGTGGCGGGTTCAAGAGACCCAGTACTTC

D gene: TRBD1
clone size: NA
J gene: TRBJ2-2
V gene: TRBV29-1
CDR3 protein: CSVGQGADTGELFF
CDR3 DNA: TGCAGCGTGGGACAGGGGGCGGACACCGGGGAGCTGTTTTTT

D gene: NA
clone size: many
J gene: TRBJ1-6
V gene: TRBV11-2
CDR3 protein: CASSIEWDSPLHF
CDR3 DNA: TGTGCCAGCAGCATTGAATGGGATTCACCCCTCCACTTT

D gene: NA
clone size: many
J gene: TRBJ1-2
V gene: TRBV10-3
CDR3 protein: CAISDPGESYGYTF
CDR3 DNA: TGTGCCATCAGTGACCCAGGGGAATCCTATGGCTACACCTTC

D gene: NA
clone size: few
J gene: TRBJ1-1
V gene: TRBV7-9
CDR3 protein: CASSSSFIFQGRGNTEAFF
CDR3 DNA: TGTGCCAGCAGCTCCTCATTCATATTTCAGGGGAGGGGGAACACTGAAGCTTTCTTT

D gene: NA
clone size: NA
J gene: TRBJ2-7
V gene: TRBV20-1
CDR3 protein: CSASLVTNYEQYF
CDR3 DNA: TGCAGTGCTAGCCTCGTGACAAACTACGAGCAGTACTTC

D gene: TRBD2
clone size: NA
J gene: TRBJ2-3
V gene: TRBV11-3
CDR3 protein: CASGLAGAAQYF
CDR3 DNA: TGTGCCAGCGGCCTAGCGGGGGCAGCGCAGTATTTT

D gene: TRBD1
clone size: many
J gene: TRBJ2-4
V gene: TRBV29-1
CDR3 protein: CSVWTGRKNIQYF
CDR3 DNA: TGCAGCGTGTGGACAGGGAGAAAAAACATTCAGTACTTC

D gene: NA
clone size: NA
J gene: TRBJ2-1
V gene: TRBV7-2
CDR3 protein: CASSSGLNSYNEQFF
CDR3 DNA: TGTGCCAGCAGCTCGGGACTGAACTCCTACAATGAACAGTTCTTC

D gene: NA
clone size: few
J gene: TRBJ2-1
V gene: TRBV24-1
CDR3 protein: CATSVSGANNEQFF
CDR3 DNA: TGTGCCACCAGTGTATCAGGGGCCAACAATGAGCAGTTCTTC

D gene: TRBD1
clone size: NA
J gene: TRBJ1-6
V gene: TRBV19
CDR3 protein: CASSIDPNRGPYNSPLHF
CDR3 DNA: TGTGCCAGTAGTATAGACCCAAACAGGGGGCCTTATAATTCACCCCTCCACTTT

D gene: NA
clone size: many
J gene: TRBJ2-7
V gene: TRBV5-1
CDR3 protein: CASTNPGAYEQYF
CDR3 DNA: TGCGCCAGCACCAACCCAGGGGCCTACGAGCAGTACTTC

D gene: NA
clone size: few
J gene: TRBJ1-1
V gene: TRBV5-1
CDR3 protein: CASSRGQSTEAFF
CDR3 DNA: TGCGCCAGCAGCCGAGGACAGTCCACTGAAGCTTTCTTT

D gene: NA
clone size: NA
J gene: TRBJ2-3
V gene: TRBV20-1
CDR3 protein: CSASPGGRPDTQYF
CDR3 DNA: TGCAGTGCTAGTCCCGGGGGGCGCCCAGATACGCAGTATTTT

D gene: NA
clone size: many
J gene: TRBJ2-7
V gene: TRBV7-2
CDR3 protein: CASSFEGGPYEQYF
CDR3 DNA: TGTGCCAGCAGCTTCGAGGGGGGTCCCTACGAGCAGTACTTC

D gene: NA
clone size: many
J gene: TRBJ2-1
V gene: TRBV7-2
CDR3 protein: CASSLGGEQQFF
CDR3 DNA: TGTGCCAGCAGCTTAGGGGGGGAACAGCAGTTCTTC

D gene: NA
clone size: NA
J gene: TRBJ2-5
V gene: TRBV3-1
CDR3 protein: CASSQGTGRGTQYF
CDR3 DNA: TGTGCCAGCAGCCAAGGGACAGGGAGGGGGACCCAGTACTTC

D gene: TRBD2
clone size: few
J gene: TRBJ2-1
V gene: TRBV9
CDR3 protein: CASSSGSGASSYNEQFF
CDR3 DNA: TGTGCCAGCAGCTCTGGCAGCGGGGCGAGCTCCTACAATGAGCAGTTCTTC

D gene: TRBD2
clone size: NA
J gene: TRBJ2-5
V gene: TRBV11-3
CDR3 protein: CASSQRAGEETQYF
CDR3 DNA: TGTGCCAGCAGCCAACGAGCGGGGGAAGAGACCCAGTACTTC

D gene: NA
clone size: many
J gene: TRBJ2-5
V gene: TRBV24-1
CDR3 protein: CATSGGKTQETQYF
CDR3 DNA: TGTGCCACCAGCGGAGGGAAAACACAGGAGACCCAGTACTTC

D gene: NA
clone size: NA
J gene: TRBJ1-5
V gene: TRBV19
CDR3 protein: CASRTAGENQPQHF
CDR3 DNA: TGTGCCAGTAGAACAGCCGGGGAGAATCAGCCCCAGCATTTT

D gene: NA
clone size: few
J gene: TRBJ1-5
V gene: TRBV4-1
CDR3 protein: CASSLRQVRQPQHF
CDR3 DNA: TGCGCCAGCAGCCTCCGACAGGTGCGTCAGCCCCAGCATTTT

D gene: NA
clone size: once
J gene: TRBJ2-4
V gene: TRBV11-2
CDR3 protein: CASSLVEAAGEQYF
CDR3 DNA: TGTGCCAGCAGCTTAGTTGAGGCAGCCGGAGAGCAGTACTTC

D gene: NA
clone size: NA
J gene: TRBJ1-2
V gene: TRBV29-1
CDR3 protein: CSVGEEGYGYTF
CDR3 DNA: TGCAGCGTTGGCGAGGAGGGTTATGGCTACACCTTC

D gene: TRBD1
clone size: NA
J gene: TRBJ2-3
V gene: TRBV5-1
CDR3 protein: CASSLRPGQGDRPDTQYF
CDR3 DNA: TGCGCCAGCAGCTTGAGACCGGGACAGGGGGATAGACCAGATACGCAGTATTTT

D gene: TRBD1
clone size: NA
J gene: TRBJ1-2
V gene: TRBV11-2
CDR3 protein: CASRRGRQGATNYGYTF
CDR3 DNA: TGTGCCAGCAGAAGAGGGAGACAGGGGGCCACTAACTATGGCTACACCTTC

D gene: TRBD2
clone size: NA
J gene: TRBJ2-7
V gene: TRBV6-5
CDR3 protein: CASSSSLAGSGYSYEQYF
CDR3 DNA: TGTGCCAGCAGTTCGTCCTTAGCGGGTAGCGGGTACTCCTACGAGCAGTACTTC

D gene: NA
clone size: few
J gene: TRBJ2-7
V gene: TRBV10-3
CDR3 protein: CAISFPGDYNEQYF
CDR3 DNA: TGTGCCATCAGTTTTCCAGGGGACTACAATGAGCAGTACTTC

D gene: NA
clone size: few
J gene: TRBJ2-7
V gene: TRBV2
CDR3 protein: CASSKEKNYEQYF
CDR3 DNA: TGTGCCAGCAGTAAGGAGAAAAACTACGAGCAGTACTTC

D gene: NA
clone size: NA
J gene: TRBJ2-3
V gene: TRBV20-1
CDR3 protein: CSARPSARDTQYF
CDR3 DNA: TGCAGTGCTCGACCTAGCGCCCGAGATACGCAGTATTTT

D gene: TRBD1
clone size: many
J gene: TRBJ2-1
V gene: TRBV12-3/TRBV12-4
CDR3 protein: CASSPRTGNNEQFF
CDR3 DNA: TGTGCCAGCAGCCCTCGGACAGGGAACAATGAGCAGTTCTTC

D gene: NA
clone size: NA
J gene: TRBJ2-3
V gene: TRBV20-1
CDR3 protein: CSASDSFSHTDTQYF
CDR3 DNA: TGCAGTGCGTCCGACAGTTTTTCCCACACAGATACGCAGTATTTT

D gene: NA
clone size: many
J gene: TRBJ1-5
V gene: TRBV4-1
CDR3 protein: CASSQDAVNQPQHF
CDR3 DNA: TGCGCCAGCAGCCAAGATGCAGTCAATCAGCCCCAGCATTTT

D gene: TRBD1
clone size: many
J gene: TRBJ1-2
V gene: TRBV25-1
CDR3 protein: CASSDRPTGGWGYTF
CDR3 DNA: TGTGCCAGCAGCGACCGTCCGACAGGGGGCTGGGGCTACACCTTC

D gene: TRBD1
clone size: many
J gene: TRBJ1-6
V gene: TRBV12-3/TRBV12-4
CDR3 protein: CASRRDRGNSPLHF
CDR3 DNA: TGTGCCAGCAGACGGGACAGGGGAAATTCACCCCTCCACTTT

D gene: NA
clone size: NA
J gene: TRBJ1-1
V gene: TRBV7-2
CDR3 protein: CASSASKEATEAFF
CDR3 DNA: TGTGCCAGCAGCGCCTCGAAGGAGGCAACTGAAGCTTTCTTT

D gene: NA
clone size: NA
J gene: TRBJ2-5
V gene: TRBV28
CDR3 protein: CASSFPGTAAETQYF
CDR3 DNA: TGTGCCAGCAGTTTCCCCGGGACCGCAGCGGAGACCCAGTACTTC

D gene: NA
clone size: NA
J gene: TRBJ1-1
V gene: TRBV5-6
CDR3 protein: CASSLWGILEAFF
CDR3 DNA: TGTGCCAGCAGCTTGTGGGGGATCCTTGAAGCTTTCTTT

D gene: NA
clone size: NA
J gene: TRBJ2-5
V gene: TRBV6-2/TRBV6-3
CDR3 protein: CASGVLRQETQYF
CDR3 DNA: TGTGCCAGCGGGGTCCTGAGGCAGGAGACCCAGTACTTC

D gene: TRBD1
clone size: NA
J gene: TRBJ1-3
V gene: TRBV12-3/TRBV12-4
CDR3 protein: CASSDRGSGNTIYF
CDR3 DNA: TGTGCCAGCAGCGACAGGGGCTCTGGAAACACCATATATTTT

D gene: TRBD2
clone size: NA
J gene: TRBJ2-1
V gene: TRBV6-2/TRBV6-3
CDR3 protein: CASSYSAPSGVYNEQFF
CDR3 DNA: TGTGCCAGCAGTTACTCGGCACCTAGCGGGGTATACAATGAGCAGTTCTTC

D gene: NA
clone size: NA
J gene: TRBJ2-7
V gene: TRBV6-5
CDR3 protein: CASGPLGRYEQYF
CDR3 DNA: TGTGCCAGCGGCCCCCTAGGGCGATACGAGCAGTACTTC